Listed below are T cell receptor beta chains from one sample, sequenced in a study of molecular identifiers for immune sequencing clone quantification. TCRdb recomputed calls from the PCR reads with MiXCR, one row per CDR3 protein. This sample yields about 320,000 distinct CDR3 sequences, of which around a fifth are seen a single time; about 0.79% belongs to the top ten. Sequenced: naive CD8+ T cells from blood, with Jurkat cell RNA spiked in. All receptors derive from a human donor in good health. Some libraries in this study had Jurkat cell RNA spiked in. CDR3s include the opening cysteine and the closing phenylalanine or tryptophan.

v_call	j_call	cdr3_aa
TRBV6-2/TRBV6-3	TRBJ2-5	CASSYNGADQETQYF
TRBV25-1	TRBJ1-3	CASSELVRGSSGNTIYF
TRBV20-1	TRBJ2-5	CSAREAVAGETQYF
TRBV14	TRBJ2-6	CASSLKDTPPGANVLTF
TRBV19	TRBJ1-1	CATKTGATEAFF
TRBV2	TRBJ2-3	CASSEAPPGTSGREGTDTQYF
TRBV20-1	TRBJ2-7	CSAESLALSSYEQYF
TRBV2	TRBJ2-5	CASHPQLLPNQETQYF
TRBV20-1	TRBJ2-3	CSARDFRGETSTDAQYF
TRBV4-3	TRBJ2-1	CASSLMGPASYNEQFF
TRBV3-1	TRBJ2-3	CASSHKGGSTDTQYF
TRBV7-9	TRBJ2-5	CASSADRSQETQYF
TRBV27	TRBJ2-2	CASSFVLAGAGELFF
TRBV19	TRBJ2-3	CASSSKGEASTDTQYF
TRBV6-6	TRBJ1-4	CASSRTGVGEKLFF
TRBV12-3/TRBV12-4	TRBJ1-5	CASRDRTGLQPQHF
TRBV7-9	TRBJ2-2	CASEGSGEYTGELFF
TRBV7-2	TRBJ2-2	CASSFGENTGELFF
TRBV11-2	TRBJ1-6	CASSFGVSGSYNSPLHF
TRBV5-1	TRBJ2-1	CASRSNRDEQFF
TRBV27	TRBJ2-7	CASSLLVGTGAIYEQYF
TRBV19	TRBJ2-7	CASSVGSLAEQYF
TRBV20-1	TRBJ2-1	CSASGTREGYEQFF
TRBV18	TRBJ2-2	CASSPPESVYVELFF